The 5 T cell receptor beta chains reported below all come from one sample, sequenced in a study of T cells in Graves' hyperthyroidism and ophthalmopathy. Amplification targeted TCR beta CDR3 regions from RNA transcripts. During a first-round RT-PCR of the TCR CDR3, the HTBI primer set was used. TCRdb re-called the multiplex PCR reads through MiXCR, storing one row per CDR3 protein. The table includes around 480,000 distinct CDR3 sequences, roughly 14% detected once. What was sequenced was blood. All receptors derive from a woman under 30 with Graves' hyperthyroidism.

Only a few counts were recorded for this clonotype. This rearrangement joins TRBV19 to TRBJ2-4; tentative D call: TRBD2 (6 bases). Germline loops: CDR1 LNHDA, CDR2 SQIVND (reference sequence). Between the trimmed V and J ends, which lost 5 bases and 1 base, there was a span of 12 bases. CDR3 length: 15 amino acids. CDR3 amino acids: CASSLAETAKNIQYF. CDR3 nucleotides: TGTGCCAGTAGTTTAGCGGAGACCGCCAAAAACATTCAGTACTTC. Using reference TRBV19 and TRBJ2-4 for the parts outside the CDR3, the full variable domain is DGGITQSPKYLFRKEGQNVTLSCEQNLNHDAMYWYRQDPGQGLRLIYYSQIVNDFQKGDIAEGYSVSREKKESFPLTVTSAQKNPTAFYLCASSLAETAKNIQYFGAGTRLSVL.

The rearrangement links TRBV19 to TRBJ1-1, with a possible D match to TRBD1 (5 bases). Germline V lookup: CDR1 LNHDA, CDR2 SQIVND (reference sequence). CDR3 length: 14 amino acids. V was clipped by 10 bases and J by 7 bases, with 22 bases between them. The CDR3 region has the DNA TGTGCCACTCTCCACCCAGGGTACGGGGATGAAGCTTTCTTT. Translated, it gives CATLHPGYGDEAFF. Full variable domain (missing parts from reference TRBV19 and TRBJ1-1): DGGITQSPKYLFRKEGQNVTLSCEQNLNHDAMYWYRQDPGQGLRLIYYSQIVNDFQKGDIAEGYSVSREKKESFPLTVTSAQKNPTAFYLCATLHPGYGDEAFFGQGTRLTVV.

This clonotype showed up many times. This chain links TRBV6-1 with TRBJ2-1; TRBD2 matches at 7 bases. V lost 5 bases, J lost 8 bases, and 6 bases stayed unmatched. Per the germline V gene, CDR1 is MNHNS and CDR2 is SASEGT. The CDR3 consists of 13 residues. The CDR3 bases are TGTGCCAGCAGTTCGACTAGCCGGGATGAGCAGTTCTTC. Residues: CASSSTSRDEQFF.

This clonotype appeared many times. The chain uses TRBV19 and TRBJ2-7, with 7 bases aligning to TRBD2. The V and J ends lost 1 base and 1 base, in that order; junction bases with no gene match: 4. CDR3 size: 15 residues. CDR1 LNHDA and CDR2 SQIVND come from the germline V gene (reference sequence). The CDR3 sequence: CASSIAASGSYEQYF. The CDR3 DNA is TGTGCCAGTAGTATAGCGGCTAGCGGATCCTACGAGCAGTACTTC.

V gene TRBV20-1 combines with J gene TRBJ2-3, with 9 bases identical to TRBD2. The length of the CDR3 is 15 residues. The trim removed 3 bases at V and 0 bases at J, leaving 4 bases unmatched. Germline V gene sequence: CDR1 DFQATT, CDR2 SNEGSKA (reference sequence). The CDR3 loop reads CSASGLAGSTDTQYF. The CDR3 DNA reads as TGCAGTGCTAGTGGGCTAGCGGGAAGCACAGATACGCAGTATTTT.